This T cell receptor (beta chain) was identified in a study of blood T cell repertoires in COVID-19 (dated by TCRdb to the early 2020s). With respect to the entire study: Samples from collaborators originated in the United States, Italy and Spain and spanned both the acute and convalescent phases of COVID-19. The samples were drawn from the first 160 participants of the ongoing ImmuneRACE study and from some 1,300 subjects provided by 6 global collaborators. A freely available public database, intended as a resource for researchers studying the immune response to SARS-CoV-2, is where the repertoires were released. Sample metadata almost always included a de-identified subject ID, COVID-19 status, age in years and sex. Deeply sampled blood TCRbeta repertoires from subjects exposed to, actively infected with, or recovered from COVID-19 were included in the dataset. The prospective study material was composed of cDNA or gDNA derived from T cells, B-cell-depleted T cells, or PBMCs. Where HLA class I and class II types were available, the types were taken from metadata supplied by the sample provider, not from assay-based typing. The paper as a whole reports these results and caveats: The quantity of clinical and demographic metadata differed by source and by participant and was supplied without curation.

About this clone: The antigen this receptor binds is unknown. No base qualities exist here, and no much larger clone lies one base off it.

TCRbeta CDR3 regions were amplified from genomic DNA by means of the immunoSEQ Assay, a bias-controlled multiplex PCR. In the original analysis: The number of nucleated cells in each sample was estimated by amplification of reference gene primers within the assay. To quantify the absolute abundance of each unique TCRbeta CDR3 rearrangement, sequence reads were collapsed and filtered. For each sample, productive Simpson clonality was calculated as the square root of Simpson's diversity index across productive rearrangements. TCRdb limited this immuneACCESS table to in-frame rearrangements with V and J called. A share of clones is missing; checked studies link under half to unresolved V genes, and the rest is unexplained. V and J calls and clone size are copied from that table; D and trimming were computed from the DNA. The sample yields 65,000 to 90,000 clones; 65% to 85% were counted once. The top ten hold around 29% of the sample.

Collaborating institutions collected whole blood in K2EDTA tubes following their own protocols. Collaborator samples were shipped for TCRbeta analysis as frozen whole blood, isolated PBMCs, or DNA extracted from either sample type. The sequenced material came from peripheral blood. This sequence was found in a woman of 80 years or more with acute or convalescent COVID-19.

The sequenced DNA: TGTGCCAGCAACCCGCTAAGACAGGGTAAGTACGAGCAGTACTTC. It is translated as CASNPLRQGKYEQYF. The rearranged segments are TRBV27 and TRBJ2-7; the junction holds 7 bases that match TRBD1. The germline V and J ends show losses of 7 bases and 4 bases respectively, and no gene match explains 13 bases of the junction. Based on the germline V gene (reference sequence), the CDR1 and CDR2 sequences are MNHEY and SMNVEV. The CDR3 spans 15 residues, from the cysteine through the phenylalanine. The kept DNA is CDR3 alone, 45 bases in frame from the first base.